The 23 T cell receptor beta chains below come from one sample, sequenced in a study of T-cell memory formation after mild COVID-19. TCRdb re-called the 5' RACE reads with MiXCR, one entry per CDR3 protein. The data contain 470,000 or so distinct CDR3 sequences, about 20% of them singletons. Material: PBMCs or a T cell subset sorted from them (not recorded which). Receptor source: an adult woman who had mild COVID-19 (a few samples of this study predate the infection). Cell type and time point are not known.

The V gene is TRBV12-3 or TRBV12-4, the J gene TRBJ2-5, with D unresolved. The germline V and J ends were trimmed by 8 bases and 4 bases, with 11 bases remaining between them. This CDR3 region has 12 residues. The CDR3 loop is CASGRVAETQYF. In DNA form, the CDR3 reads TGTGCCAGCGGAAGAGTAGCAGAGACCCAGTACTTC.

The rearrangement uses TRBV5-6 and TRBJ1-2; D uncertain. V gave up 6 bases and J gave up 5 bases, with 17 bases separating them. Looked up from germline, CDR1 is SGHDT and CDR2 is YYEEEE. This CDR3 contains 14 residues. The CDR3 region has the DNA TGTGCCAGCACCCCTGAGAGGTCCCCTTATGGCTACACCTTC. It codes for CASTPERSPYGYTF.

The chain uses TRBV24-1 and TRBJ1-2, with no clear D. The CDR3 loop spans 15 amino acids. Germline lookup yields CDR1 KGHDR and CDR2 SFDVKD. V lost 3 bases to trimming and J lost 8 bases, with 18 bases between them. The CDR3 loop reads CATSDPYLGSGGYTF. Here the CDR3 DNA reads TGTGCCACCAGTGATCCATACCTGGGTAGTGGGGGCTACACCTTC.

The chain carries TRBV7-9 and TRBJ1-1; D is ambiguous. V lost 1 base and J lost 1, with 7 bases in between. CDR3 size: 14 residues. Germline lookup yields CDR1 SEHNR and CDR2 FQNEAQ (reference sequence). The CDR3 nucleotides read TGTGCCAGCAGCTTAGAATACGGGAACACTGAAGCTTTCTTT. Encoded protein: CASSLEYGNTEAFF.

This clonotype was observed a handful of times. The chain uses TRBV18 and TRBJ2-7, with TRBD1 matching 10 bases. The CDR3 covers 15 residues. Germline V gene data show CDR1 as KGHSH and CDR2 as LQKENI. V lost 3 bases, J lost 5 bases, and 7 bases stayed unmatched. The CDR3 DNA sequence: TGTGCCAGCTCACCCGACAGGGGGCTAGTCCACGAGCAGTACTTC. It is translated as CASSPDRGLVHEQYF.

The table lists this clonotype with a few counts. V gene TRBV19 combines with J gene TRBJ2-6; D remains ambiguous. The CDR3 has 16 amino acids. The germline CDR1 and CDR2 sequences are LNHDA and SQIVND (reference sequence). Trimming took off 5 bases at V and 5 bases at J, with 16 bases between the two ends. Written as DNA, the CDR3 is TGTGCCAGTAGTCCAAGCAGAAGTTTCTGGGCCAACGTCCTGACTTTC. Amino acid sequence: CASSPSRSFWANVLTF.

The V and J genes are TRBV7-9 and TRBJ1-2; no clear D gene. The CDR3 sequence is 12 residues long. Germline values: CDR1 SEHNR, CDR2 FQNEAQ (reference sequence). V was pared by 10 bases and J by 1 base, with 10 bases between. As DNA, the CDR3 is TGTGCCACCAGACAAGATAACTATGGCTACACCTTC. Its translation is CATRQDNYGYTF.

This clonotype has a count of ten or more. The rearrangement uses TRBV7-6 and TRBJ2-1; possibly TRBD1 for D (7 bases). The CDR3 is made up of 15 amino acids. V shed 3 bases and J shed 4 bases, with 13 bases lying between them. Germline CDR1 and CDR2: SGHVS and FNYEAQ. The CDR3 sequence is CASSLGGQSYNEQFF. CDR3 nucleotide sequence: TGTGCCAGCAGCTTGGGGGGACAGAGTTACAATGAGCAGTTCTTC.

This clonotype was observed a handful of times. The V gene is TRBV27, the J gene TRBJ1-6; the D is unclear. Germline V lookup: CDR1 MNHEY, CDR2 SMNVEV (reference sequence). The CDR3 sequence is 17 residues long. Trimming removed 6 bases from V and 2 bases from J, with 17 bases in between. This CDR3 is CASRPRAGGTYNSPLHF. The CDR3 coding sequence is TGTGCCAGCAGGCCTAGGGCGGGAGGGACCTATAATTCACCCCTCCACTTT.

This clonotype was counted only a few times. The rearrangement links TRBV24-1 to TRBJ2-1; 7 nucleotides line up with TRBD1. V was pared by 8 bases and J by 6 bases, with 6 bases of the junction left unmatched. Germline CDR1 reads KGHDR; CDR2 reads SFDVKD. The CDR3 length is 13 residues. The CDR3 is CATNKQGSNEQFF. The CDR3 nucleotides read TGTGCCACCAACAAACAGGGGTCCAATGAGCAGTTCTTC.

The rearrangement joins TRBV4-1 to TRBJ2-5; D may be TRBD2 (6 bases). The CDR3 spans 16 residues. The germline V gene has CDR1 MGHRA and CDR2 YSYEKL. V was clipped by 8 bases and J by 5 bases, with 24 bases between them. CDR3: CASSGRGDYTGETQYF. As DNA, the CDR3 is TGCGCCAGCTCGGGGCGGGGAGATTACACCGGGGAGACCCAGTACTTC.

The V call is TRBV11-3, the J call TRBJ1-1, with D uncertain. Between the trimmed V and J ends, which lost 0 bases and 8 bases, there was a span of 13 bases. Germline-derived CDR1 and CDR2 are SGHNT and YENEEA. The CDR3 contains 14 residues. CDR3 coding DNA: TGTGCCAGCAGCTTAGATTCCGGACTGAGGGAAGCTTTCTTT. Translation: CASSLDSGLREAFF.

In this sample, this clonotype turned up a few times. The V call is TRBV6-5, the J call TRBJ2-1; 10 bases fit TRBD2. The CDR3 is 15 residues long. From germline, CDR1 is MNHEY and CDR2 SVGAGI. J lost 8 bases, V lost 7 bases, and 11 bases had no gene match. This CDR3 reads CASNRRSGRADEQFF. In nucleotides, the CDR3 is TGTGCCAGCAATAGGAGGAGCGGGAGGGCCGATGAGCAGTTCTTC.

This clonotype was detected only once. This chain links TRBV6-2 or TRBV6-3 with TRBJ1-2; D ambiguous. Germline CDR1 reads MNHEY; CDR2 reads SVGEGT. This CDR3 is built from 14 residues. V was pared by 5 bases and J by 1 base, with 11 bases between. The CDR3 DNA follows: TGTGCCAGCAGTACCGACGGCTATAACTATGGCTACACCTTC. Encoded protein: CASSTDGYNYGYTF.

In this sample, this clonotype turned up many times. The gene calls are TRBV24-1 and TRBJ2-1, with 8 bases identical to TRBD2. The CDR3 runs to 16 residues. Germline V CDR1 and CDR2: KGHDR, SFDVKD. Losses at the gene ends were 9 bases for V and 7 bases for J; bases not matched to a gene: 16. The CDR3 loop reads CATSSPAGVRMNEQFF. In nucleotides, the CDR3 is TGTGCCACCTCGTCGCCAGCGGGAGTGAGGATGAATGAGCAGTTCTTC.

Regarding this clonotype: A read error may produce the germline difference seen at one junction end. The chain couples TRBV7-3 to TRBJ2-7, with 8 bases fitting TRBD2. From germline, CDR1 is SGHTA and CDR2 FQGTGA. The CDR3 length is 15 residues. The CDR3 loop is CASSAGRAPSHEQYF. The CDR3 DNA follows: TGTGCCAGCAGCGCCGGGAGGGCCCCCTCCCACGAGCAGTACTTC.

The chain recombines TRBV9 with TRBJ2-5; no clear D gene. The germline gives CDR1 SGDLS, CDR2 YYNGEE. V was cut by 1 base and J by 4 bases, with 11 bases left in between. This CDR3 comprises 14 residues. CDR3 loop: CASSVTARGETQYF. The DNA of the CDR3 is TGTGCCAGCAGCGTAACCGCAAGAGGAGAGACCCAGTACTTC.

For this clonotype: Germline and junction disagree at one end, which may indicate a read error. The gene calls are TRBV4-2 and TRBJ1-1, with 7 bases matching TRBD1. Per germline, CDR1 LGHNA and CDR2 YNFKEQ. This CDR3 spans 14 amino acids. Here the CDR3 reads CASSQDQQGTETFF. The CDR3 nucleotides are TGTGCCAGCAGCCAAGACCAACAGGGGACTGAAACTTTCTTT.

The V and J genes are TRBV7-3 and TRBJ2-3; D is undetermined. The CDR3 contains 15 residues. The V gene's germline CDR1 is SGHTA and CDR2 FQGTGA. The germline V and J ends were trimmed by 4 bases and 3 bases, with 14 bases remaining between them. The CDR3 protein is CASSWGIAETDTQYF. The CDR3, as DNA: TGTGCCAGCAGCTGGGGTATTGCGGAAACAGATACGCAGTATTTT.

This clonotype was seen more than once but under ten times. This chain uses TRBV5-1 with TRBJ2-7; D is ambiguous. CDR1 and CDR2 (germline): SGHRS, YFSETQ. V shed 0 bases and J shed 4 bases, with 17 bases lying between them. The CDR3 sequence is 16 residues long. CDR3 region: CASSLDGNLGWYEQYF. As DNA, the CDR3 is TGCGCCAGCAGCTTGGATGGCAACCTAGGGTGGTACGAGCAGTACTTC.

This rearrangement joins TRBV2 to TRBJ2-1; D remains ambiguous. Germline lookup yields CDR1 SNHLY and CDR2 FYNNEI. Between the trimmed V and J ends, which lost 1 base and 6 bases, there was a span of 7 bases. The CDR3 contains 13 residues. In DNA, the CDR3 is TGTGCCAGCAGTGAAGATTGGACCAATGAGCAGTTCTTC. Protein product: CASSEDWTNEQFF.

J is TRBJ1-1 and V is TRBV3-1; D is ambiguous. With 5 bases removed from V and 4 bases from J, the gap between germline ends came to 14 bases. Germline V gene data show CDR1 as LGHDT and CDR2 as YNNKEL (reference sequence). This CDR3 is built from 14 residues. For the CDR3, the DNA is TGTGCCAGCAGCGGGAGAGGGAGGTCCACTGAAGCTTTCTTT. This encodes CASSGRGRSTEAFF.

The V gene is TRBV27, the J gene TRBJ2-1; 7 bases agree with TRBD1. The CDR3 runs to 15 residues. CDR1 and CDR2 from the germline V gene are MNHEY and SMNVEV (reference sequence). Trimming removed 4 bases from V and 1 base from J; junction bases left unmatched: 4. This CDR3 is CASSYDRVSYNEQFF. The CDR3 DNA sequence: TGTGCCAGCAGTTACGACAGGGTTTCCTACAATGAGCAGTTCTTC.